What follows are 27 T cell receptor beta chains derived from one specimen sequenced in a study of blood T cell repertoires in COVID-19. Profiled with immunoSEQ multiplex PCR; TCRdb holds only in-frame clones, not every one. The table has tens of thousands of clones, about 85% seen once. Sample: peripheral blood. Receptors were obtained from a man at least 80 years old with acute or convalescent COVID-19.

V is TRBV21-1 and J is TRBJ1-6. TRBV21-1 is classified as a pseudogene. CDR3 length equals 17 residues. In DNA form, the CDR3 reads TGTGCCAGCAGCAAAAAACCCGGAGGGGAAGGCAATTCACCCCTCCACTTT. Its protein product is CASSKKPGGEGNSPLHF.

The J gene is TRBJ1-1, the V gene TRBV28; a possible D gene is TRBD1 (6 bases). Trimming took 7 bases from V and 1 from J, leaving 16 bases between them. The CDR3 covers 15 residues. Per germline, CDR1 MDHEN and CDR2 SYDVKM. The chain's CDR3 is CASKPRDRRNTEAFF. As DNA, the CDR3 is TGTGCCAGCAAGCCCCGAGACAGGCGGAACACTGAAGCTTTCTTT. The full variable domain, with the rest looked up from reference TRBV28 and TRBJ1-1, is DVKVTQSSRYLVKRTGEKVFLECVQDMDHENMFWYRQDPGLGLRLIYFSYDVKMKEKGDIPEGYSVSREKKERFSLILESASTNQTSMYLCASKPRDRRNTEAFFGQGTRLTVV.

The V gene is TRBV29-1, the J gene TRBJ2-7, with 15 nucleotides matching TRBD2. The CDR3 covers 13 residues. Germline V CDR1 and CDR2: SQVTM, ANQGSEA. The V gene end was trimmed by 8 bases and the J gene end by 6 bases; junction bases not matched to a gene: 5. CDR3 DNA sequence: TGCAGCCCCCCGGGACTAGCGGGAGGCGAGCAGTACTTC. It codes for CSPPGLAGGEQYF.

About this clone itself: Other DNA sequences from this sample encode an identical CDR3 as well. This chain uses TRBV3-1 (or the pseudogene TRBV3-2) with TRBJ1-1; unclear D gene. CDR3 size: 15 residues. Trimming removed 0 bases at V and 1 base at J, with 9 bases between. Germline CDR1 reads LGHDT; CDR2 reads YNNKEL (reference sequence). DNA of the CDR3: TGTGCCAGCAGCCAAGAAGGAGCCGGGAACACTGAAGCTTTCTTT. Its translation is CASSQEGAGNTEAFF.

This chain uses TRBV27 with TRBJ2-3; the match to TRBD2 covers 11 bases. Per the germline V gene, CDR1 is MNHEY and CDR2 is SMNVEV (reference sequence). V was clipped by 6 bases and J by 6 bases; unmatched bases: 2. The CDR3 loop spans 13 amino acids. The CDR3 coding sequence is TGTGCCAGCAGGACTAGCGGGACTGATACGCAGTATTTT. Translation gives CASRTSGTDTQYF.

The gene calls are TRBV5-6 and TRBJ2-2; no firm D call. Germline CDR1 reads SGHDT; CDR2 reads YYEEEE. The CDR3 loop spans 15 amino acids. V lost 0 bases and J lost 2, with 8 bases in between. The CDR3 here is CASSLDLTNTGELFF. CDR3 bases: TGTGCCAGCAGCTTGGACTTAACTAACACCGGGGAGCTGTTTTTT.

This chain uses TRBV5-6 with TRBJ2-7; 9 bases agree with TRBD1. V lost 0 bases and J lost 4; bases outside the gene matches: 8. Germline V gene sequence: CDR1 SGHDT, CDR2 YYEEEE. This CDR3 region has 16 residues. The CDR3 region has the DNA TGTGCCAGCAGCTTGGCCGAGGGGACAGGGAAATACGAGCAGTACTTC. Protein: CASSLAEGTGKYEQYF.

The V call is TRBV6-5, the J call TRBJ1-1, with TRBD1 matching over 7 bases. This CDR3 comprises 13 residues. Germline assignment: CDR1 MNHEY and CDR2 SVGAGI. V shed 7 bases, J shed 4 bases, and the junction held 6 bases outside the gene matches. CDR3 DNA: TGTGCCAGCATCCACCCAGGGGGCACTGAAGCTTTCTTT. Its translation: CASIHPGGTEAFF.

The chain is built from TRBV6-5 and TRBJ2-7; 12 positions agree with TRBD2. Germline V gene sequence: CDR1 MNHEY, CDR2 SVGAGI. The CDR3 is 13 residues long. J gave up 12 bases and V 5 bases, and 8 bases lay outside the gene matches. The DNA for the CDR3 is TGTGCCAGCAGTACCCCCGGACTAGCGGGACGGTACTTC. Its protein product is CASSTPGLAGRYF.

This clone has just one count. The V gene is TRBV9, the J gene TRBJ1-2, with 7 bases lining up with TRBD1. CDR1 and CDR2 (germline): SGDLS, YYNGEE. The J segment lost 8 bases and the V segment lost 3 bases, leaving 10 bases of the junction unmatched. CDR3 length: 14 amino acids. The CDR3 spells CASSENRGLGGYTF. CDR3 coding DNA: TGTGCCAGCAGCGAGAACAGGGGTTTAGGGGGCTACACCTTC. Full variable domain (missing parts from reference TRBV9 and TRBJ1-2): DSGVTQTPKHLITATGQRVTLRCSPRSGDLSVYWYQQSLDQGLQFLIQYYNGEERAKGNILERFSAQQFPDLHSELNLSSLELGDSALYFCASSENRGLGGYTFGSGTRLTVV.

The chain's CDR3 is CASLGDGIYF. The CDR3 DNA reads TGTGCCAGTTTGGGAGACGGCATATATTTT. The chain recombines TRBV19 with TRBJ1-3; no clear D. The CDR3 contains 10 residues. Germline V gene lookup returns CDR1 LNHDA and CDR2 SQIVND (reference sequence). V was pared by 8 bases and J by 12 bases, with 11 bases between.

The V and J genes are TRBV18 and TRBJ1-1; unclear D gene. The CDR3 loop spans 14 amino acids. With 3 bases removed from V and 4 bases from J, the gap between germline ends came to 12 bases. Germline assignment: CDR1 KGHSH and CDR2 LQKENI. The CDR3 loop is CASSPSRGGTEAFF. The CDR3, as DNA: TGTGCCAGCTCACCTTCCAGAGGAGGCACTGAAGCTTTCTTT.

This chain uses TRBV6-2 or TRBV6-3 with TRBJ1-1, with 8 bases identical to TRBD1. The CDR3 extends over 16 amino acids. CDR1 and CDR2 (germline): MNHEY, SVGEGT. J was trimmed by 1 base and V by 2 bases; bases with no gene match: 6. Here the CDR3 reads CASSYDRTGRNTEAFF. The CDR3 region has the DNA TGTGCCAGCAGTTACGACCGGACAGGGAGGAACACTGAAGCTTTCTTT.

A single count supports this clone. The rearrangement joins TRBV7-2 to TRBJ2-7; TRBD2 matches at 10 bases. The CDR3 consists of 15 residues. Looked up from germline, CDR1 is SGHTA and CDR2 is FQGNSA. J gave up 4 bases and V 5 bases, and 8 bases lay outside the gene matches. CDR3 sequence reads: CASSEGGSGRYEQYF. CDR3 nucleotides: TGTGCCAGCAGCGAGGGGGGTAGCGGGAGGTACGAGCAGTACTTC.

The chain uses TRBV27 and TRBJ1-1, with 9 bases aligning to TRBD1. The CDR3 is made up of 18 amino acids. CDR1 is MNHEY and CDR2 is SMNVEV in the germline V gene (reference sequence). Losses at the gene ends were 3 bases for V and 2 bases for J; bases not matched to a gene: 13. CDR3 loop: CASSFRPPQGAINTEAFF. Here the CDR3 DNA reads TGTGCCAGCAGTTTTCGACCCCCACAGGGGGCTATCAACACTGAAGCTTTCTTT.

The chain is built from TRBV24-1 and TRBJ2-3, with 10 bases matching TRBD2. Germline V gene sequence: CDR1 KGHDR, CDR2 SFDVKD. The CDR3 has 16 amino acids. With V trimmed by 3 bases and J by 4 bases, 6 bases remained unmatched. The CDR3 nucleotides are TGTGCCACCAGTGATCCCAAGCGGGAGGGCCCAGATACGCAGTATTTT. It translates to CATSDPKREGPDTQYF.

DNA of the CDR3: TGTGCCAGCACCTTGCGGGGATTATCACCCCTCCACTTT. This translates into CASTLRGLSPLHF. The gene calls are TRBV12-3 or TRBV12-4 and TRBJ1-6; D gene uncertain. This CDR3 contains 13 residues. The V end lost 7 bases, the J end lost 10 bases, and 14 bases lay between the germline ends.

This chain uses TRBV28 with TRBJ2-7, with D hard to call. The V end lost 3 bases, the J end lost 1 base, and 7 bases lay between the germline ends. This CDR3 region has 13 residues. CDR1 is MDHEN, CDR2 SYDVKM, per germline. The DNA for the CDR3 is TGTGCCAGCAGTTTTGCGAGTTCCTACGAGCAGTACTTC. It specifies CASSFASSYEQYF.

The chain recombines TRBV11-3 with TRBJ2-7, with D possibly being TRBD2 (6 bases). The CDR3 extends over 13 amino acids. CDR1 and CDR2 from the germline V gene are SGHNT and YENEEA. V was trimmed by 4 bases and J by 3 bases, leaving 10 bases between them. The CDR3 here is CASSYRDFYEQYF. In nucleotides, the CDR3 is TGTGCCAGCAGCTACCGGGACTTCTACGAGCAGTACTTC.

This clone was seen once. This chain connects TRBV10-1 to TRBJ2-7; tentatively, D is TRBD1 (5 bases). V was shortened by 2 bases and J by 5 bases, with 10 bases between the two germline ends. CDR1 is WNHNN, CDR2 SYGVQD, per germline (reference sequence). The CDR3 length is 13 residues. This chain's CDR3 is CASSETRVNEQYF. The CDR3 coding sequence is TGCGCCAGCAGTGAGACCAGGGTCAACGAGCAGTACTTC.

The chain combines TRBV4-1 with TRBJ1-4, with D possibly TRBD1 on 5 matching bases. CDR1 MGHRA and CDR2 YSYEKL come from the germline V gene. Trimming cost V 1 base and J 5 bases, with 11 bases left between them. This CDR3 region has 15 residues. The CDR3 here is CASSQVWGGNEKLFF. The CDR3, as DNA: TGCGCCAGCAGCCAAGTCTGGGGGGGGAATGAAAAACTGTTTTTT.

The rearrangement uses TRBV21-1 and TRBJ1-2. TRBV21-1 constitutes a pseudogene. The CDR3 sequence is 12 residues long. The CDR3, as DNA: TGTGCCAGCAGCAAAGAGCGGGAAGGCTACACCTTC. Residues: CASSKEREGYTF.

This chain uses TRBV6-6 with TRBJ2-6; the D gene is possibly TRBD1 (5 bases). The CDR3 is made up of 15 amino acids. Germline V gene lookup returns CDR1 MNHNY and CDR2 SVGAGI (reference sequence). The ends were cut back, 6 bases at V and 4 bases at J, with 13 bases in the middle. The CDR3 loop reads CASRSTGSGANVLTF. CDR3 nucleotides: TGTGCCAGCAGGAGTACAGGATCCGGGGCCAACGTCCTGACTTTC.

The V gene is TRBV5-8, the J gene TRBJ2-1, with 10 nucleotides matching TRBD2. Germline CDR1 reads SGHTS; CDR2 reads YDEGEE. Trimming cost V 4 bases and J 6 bases; bases outside gene matches: 4. There are 14 residues in the CDR3. CDR3 region: CASSGGLARNEQFF. The CDR3 bases are TGTGCCAGCAGCGGGGGACTAGCGCGCAATGAGCAGTTCTTC.

The CDR3 region is CASSLSASKAGNTIYF. In nucleotides, the CDR3 is TGTGCCAGCAGTTTATCCGCATCTAAAGCTGGAAACACCATATATTTT. The chain couples TRBV27 to TRBJ1-3; the D is unclear. There are 16 residues in the CDR3. CDR1 and CDR2 (germline): MNHEY, SMNVEV (reference sequence). V lost 0 bases and J 2 bases, leaving 11 bases between the germline ends.

The chain recombines TRBV19 with TRBJ2-5; D possibly corresponds to TRBD1 (5 bases). CDR1 is LNHDA, CDR2 SQIVND, per germline (reference sequence). Trimming cost V 1 base and J 1 base, with 7 bases left between them. The length of the CDR3 is 14 residues. The CDR3 region has the DNA TGTGCCAGTAGTATAGTAGGGGCCCAAGAGACCCAGTACTTC. This gives the protein CASSIVGAQETQYF.

The chain employs TRBV19 and TRBJ1-5, with 8 bases aligning to TRBD1. Germline V lookup: CDR1 LNHDA, CDR2 SQIVND (reference sequence). Trimming at V came to 3 bases and at J to 6 bases, leaving 4 bases not matched to a gene. This CDR3 has 14 residues. The CDR3 reads CASSMDRVVQPQHF. The CDR3 nucleotides read TGTGCCAGTAGTATGGACAGGGTGGTTCAGCCCCAGCATTTT.